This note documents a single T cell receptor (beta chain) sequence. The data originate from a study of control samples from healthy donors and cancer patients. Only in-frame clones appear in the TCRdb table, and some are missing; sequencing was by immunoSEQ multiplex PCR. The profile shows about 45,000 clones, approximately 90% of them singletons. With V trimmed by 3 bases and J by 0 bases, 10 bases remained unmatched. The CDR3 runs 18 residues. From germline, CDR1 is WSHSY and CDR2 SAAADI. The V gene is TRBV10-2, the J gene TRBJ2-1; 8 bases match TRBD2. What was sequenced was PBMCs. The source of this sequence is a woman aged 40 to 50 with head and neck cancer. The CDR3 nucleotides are TGCGCCAGCAGTGATGGCGGGGGGCTCATGAGCTCCTACAATGAGCAGTTCTTC. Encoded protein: CASSDGGGLMSSYNEQFF.